Below are 24 T cell receptor beta chains sequenced from a single sample in a study of molecular identifiers for immune sequencing clone quantification. Each CDR3 protein is one row after TCRdb ran MiXCR on the PCR reads. The sample comprises 550,000 to 750,000 distinct CDR3 sequences, 20% of which are singletons, and under 0.95% rests with the top ten. Sequenced sample: naive CD8+ T cells from blood, with Jurkat cell RNA spiked in. The subset was: FACS-sorted CD8+CD4-CCR7+CD45RA+ naive T cells. The origin of the receptors is a human donor in good health. Some libraries in this study had Jurkat cell RNA spiked in.

The chain employs TRBV6-5 and TRBJ2-2; 13 bases are a match to TRBD2. The length of the CDR3 is 17 residues. The V gene end was trimmed by 5 bases and the J gene end by 1 base; junction bases not matched to a gene: 4. The germline V gene has CDR1 MNHEY and CDR2 SVGAGI. The CDR3 region is CASSTWTSGGNTGELFF. CDR3 DNA: TGTGCCAGCAGTACATGGACTAGCGGGGGGAACACCGGGGAGCTGTTTTTT.

Many counts were recorded for this clonotype. The chain recombines TRBV2 with TRBJ1-4; no firm D call. CDR1 and CDR2 from the germline V gene are SNHLY and FYNNEI. This CDR3 contains 14 residues. V lost 3 bases and J 4 bases, leaving 9 bases between the germline ends. The chain's CDR3 is CASSDGWSNEKLFF. The CDR3 DNA sequence: TGTGCCAGCAGTGATGGGTGGAGTAATGAAAAACTGTTTTTT.

This clonotype was observed at least ten times. The chain joins TRBV30 to TRBJ2-7; 9 nucleotides align to TRBD2. The trim removed 0 bases at V and 6 bases at J, leaving 15 bases unmatched. Germline V lookup: CDR1 GTSNPN, CDR2 SVGIG (reference sequence). The CDR3 runs to 17 residues. CDR3 protein: CAWSVRGSGGSLSEQYF. In DNA form, the CDR3 reads TGTGCCTGGAGTGTACGGGGTAGCGGGGGATCATTGAGCGAGCAGTACTTC.

Details on this clonotype: A read error may be the cause here, since a much bigger clone is one base away. This chain connects TRBV7-2 to TRBJ2-4; tentatively, D is TRBD2 (6 bases). The CDR3 spans 14 residues. Germline loops: CDR1 SGHTA, CDR2 FQGNSA. CDR3: CASSLPTGENVQYF. CDR3 bases: TGTGCCAGCAGCCTTCCCACGGGGGAAAACGTTCAGTACTTC.

This clonotype was recorded many times. The rearrangement uses TRBV20-1 and TRBJ1-1, with 7 bases identical to TRBD1. This CDR3 contains 15 residues. The V and J ends lost 0 bases and 5 bases, in that order; junction bases with no gene match: 9. Germline V gene lookup returns CDR1 DFQATT and CDR2 SNEGSKA (reference sequence). For the CDR3, the DNA is TGCAGTGCTAGAGATCCCACAGGGGATGGGACTGAAGCTTTCTTT. Translated: CSARDPTGDGTEAFF.

Points on this clonotype: The CDR3 end shows no conserved phenylalanine or tryptophan, and so a read error is likely. The chain links TRBV11-2 to TRBJ1-1; TRBD1 is a possible D gene (5 bases). The V gene's germline CDR1 is SGHAT and CDR2 FQNNGV. The V end lost 3 bases, the J end lost 5 bases, and 16 bases lay between the germline ends. The CDR3 is 15 residues long. The CDR3 protein is CASSFPSGRGTEAFS. CDR3 coding DNA: TGTGCCAGCAGCTTCCCATCCGGGAGGGGAACTGAAGCTTTCTCT.

A few counts support this clonotype. The chain carries TRBV7-9 and TRBJ2-6, with D possibly matching TRBD1 (6 bases). This CDR3 is built from 16 residues. The ends were cut back, 7 bases at V and 5 bases at J, with 18 bases in the middle. Germline lookup yields CDR1 SEHNR and CDR2 FQNEAQ (reference sequence). Here the CDR3 DNA reads TGTGCCAGCATCCCCGGCAGGGGTGTCAGGGCCAACGTCCTGACTTTC. Residues: CASIPGRGVRANVLTF.

This clonotype was recorded at least ten times. The V and J genes are TRBV30 and TRBJ1-5; D gene uncertain. CDR1 and CDR2 from the germline V gene are GTSNPN and SVGIG (reference sequence). V gave up 1 base and J gave up 0 bases, with 10 bases separating them. The CDR3 contains 15 residues. The CDR3 DNA follows: TGTGCCTGGAGTGCAACAACATTTAGCAATCAGCCCCAGCATTTT. Translated, it gives CAWSATTFSNQPQHF.

The rearrangement joins TRBV3-1 to TRBJ2-1; D not resolved. CDR3 size: 15 residues. Trimming pared 0 bases from V and 5 bases from J, leaving 11 bases between. The germline CDR1 and CDR2 sequences are LGHDT and YNNKEL (reference sequence). CDR3 loop: CASSQDRSPNNEQFF. The CDR3 nucleotides are TGTGCCAGCAGCCAAGACCGCAGCCCGAACAATGAGCAGTTCTTC.

This clonotype was seen at least ten times. V gene TRBV4-3 combines with J gene TRBJ2-7, with 10 nucleotides matching TRBD1. J gave up 0 bases and V 0 bases, and 2 bases lay outside the gene matches. The CDR3 runs 16 residues. CDR1 is LGHNA, CDR2 YSLEER, per germline. The DNA of the CDR3 is TGCGCCAGCAGCCAAGATAGGACAGGGGGCTCCTACGAGCAGTACTTC. It translates to CASSQDRTGGSYEQYF.

The chain is built from TRBV7-9 and TRBJ1-2; 7 bases match TRBD1. Germline V gene sequence: CDR1 SEHNR, CDR2 FQNEAQ (reference sequence). The CDR3 sequence is 14 residues long. The J segment lost 4 bases and the V segment lost 5 bases, leaving 7 bases of the junction unmatched. CDR3: CASSPLPGGYGYTF. The DNA of the CDR3 is TGTGCCAGCAGCCCCCTCCCAGGGGGCTATGGCTACACCTTC.

This clonotype was picked up many times. The chain joins TRBV7-2 to TRBJ2-1; D is unclear. V lost 6 bases to trimming and J lost 3 bases, with 12 bases between them. The CDR3 totals 14 residues. Germline V lookup: CDR1 SGHTA, CDR2 FQGNSA. CDR3 sequence reads: CASSAAEYYNEQFF. The DNA of the CDR3 is TGTGCCAGCAGTGCAGCCGAATACTACAATGAGCAGTTCTTC. The full variable domain, with the rest looked up from reference TRBV7-2 and TRBJ2-1, is GAGVSQSPSNKVTEKGKDVELRCDPISGHTALYWYRQSLGQGLEFLIYFQGNSAPDKSGLPSDRFSAERTGGSVSTLTIQRTQQEDSAVYLCASSAAEYYNEQFFGPGTRLTVL.

This clonotype was picked up many times. The V and J genes are TRBV29-1 and TRBJ2-1, with TRBD2 identical over 11 bases. This CDR3 spans 14 amino acids. The V gene end was trimmed by 6 bases and the J gene end by 2 bases; junction bases not matched to a gene: 3. Germline CDR1 SQVTM, CDR2 ANQGSEA. CDR3 nucleotide sequence: TGCAGCGTCGTAGCGGGAGGGCCCTACAATGAGCAGTTCTTC. Translation: CSVVAGGPYNEQFF.

The chain combines TRBV21-1 with TRBJ2-5; TRBD1 is the table's D call and was not checked against the DNA. TRBV21-1 is termed a pseudogene. The CDR3 loop spans 16 amino acids. CDR3 sequence reads: CASSKERGCPQETQYF. CDR3 in DNA: TGTGCCAGCAGCAAAGAACGAGGGTGCCCCCAAGAGACCCAGTACTTC.

This clonotype was seen more than once but under ten times. The CDR3 DNA is TGTGCCTGGAGTGTACTTGGGGCAGGGGGAGACGAGCAGTACTTC. Its protein product is CAWSVLGAGGDEQYF. V gene TRBV30 combines with J gene TRBJ2-7; 7 bases agree with TRBD1. Germline V gene data show CDR1 as GTSNPN and CDR2 as SVGIG (reference sequence). After removal of 0 bases from V and 5 bases from J, the junction contained 10 bases not matched to a gene. CDR3 length: 15 residues.

For the CDR3, the DNA is TGTGCCAGTAGTCCTCCGGCTGACTTGTCCTACAATGAGCAGTTCTTC. The encoded protein is CASSPPADLSYNEQFF. The V gene is TRBV19, the J gene TRBJ2-1, with D uncertain. The germline V and J ends were trimmed by 5 bases and 1 base, with 15 bases remaining between them. CDR1 is LNHDA and CDR2 is SQIVND in the germline V gene (reference sequence). There are 16 residues in the CDR3.

This clonotype was recorded many times. The CDR3 DNA follows: TGCGCCAGCAGCCAAGATTATAGGACTACTAGCACAGATACGCAGTATTTT. Translating gives CASSQDYRTTSTDTQYF. The V gene is TRBV4-3, the J gene TRBJ2-3; D perhaps matches TRBD2 (6 bases). The length of the CDR3 is 17 residues. V was clipped by 0 bases and J by 0 bases, with 13 bases between them. The germline gives CDR1 LGHNA, CDR2 YSLEER.

The genes are TRBV27 and TRBJ2-3; D perhaps matches TRBD1 (5 bases). Germline loops: CDR1 MNHEY, CDR2 SMNVEV (reference sequence). The CDR3 spans 16 residues. Trimming took 2 bases from V and 7 from J, leaving 19 bases between them. This CDR3 reads CASSLTLEGVRNTQYF. The CDR3 DNA is TGTGCCAGCAGTTTAACCTTGGAAGGGGTGCGAAATACGCAGTATTTT.

Concerning this clonotype: Given a much more abundant clone one base away, this may be a read error. This rearrangement joins TRBV12-3 or TRBV12-4 to TRBJ2-3; 7 positions agree with TRBD1. The CDR3 runs 16 residues. The V segment lost 6 bases and the J segment 5 bases; nucleotides outside the gene matches: 14. The CDR3 nucleotides are TGTGCCAGCAGGTTATATCTGGGGACAGCCTTAGATACGCAGTATTTT. Its protein product is CASRLYLGTALDTQYF.

This clonotype was counted many times. The gene calls are TRBV27 and TRBJ2-7; D possibly uses TRBD1 or TRBD2 (6 bases each). CDR1 and CDR2 (germline): MNHEY, SMNVEV (reference sequence). The CDR3 runs to 14 residues. Trimming removed 6 bases at V and 5 bases at J, with 17 bases between. In DNA, the CDR3 is TGTGCCAGCAGCCCGCCTGGGGGGCCCAACGAGCAGTACTTC. This sequence encodes CASSPPGGPNEQYF.

Ten or more counts support this clonotype. V is TRBV5-4 and J is TRBJ2-7, with D unclear. Trimming cost V 1 base and J 5 bases, with 10 bases left between them. Germline V gives CDR1 SGHNT, CDR2 YYREEE (reference sequence). The CDR3 sequence is 13 residues long. The CDR3 DNA sequence: TGTGCCAGCAGCTTGATCGGAGCGAACGAGCAGTACTTC. Translation: CASSLIGANEQYF. Using reference TRBV5-4 and TRBJ2-7 for the parts outside the CDR3, the full variable domain is ETGVTQSPTHLIKTRGQQVTLRCSSQSGHNTVSWYQQALGQGPQFIFQYYREEENGRGNFPPRFSGLQFPNYSSELNVNALELDDSALYLCASSLIGANEQYFGPGTRLTVT.

The chain carries TRBV24-1 and TRBJ1-1; TRBD1 agrees at 10 bases. This CDR3 is 13 amino acids long. Looked up from germline, CDR1 is KGHDR and CDR2 is SFDVKD. The J segment lost 9 bases and the V segment lost 7 bases, leaving 7 bases of the junction unmatched. CDR3 in amino acids: CATSEGQGTKAFF. The CDR3, as DNA: TGTGCCACCAGCGAGGGACAGGGGACTAAAGCTTTCTTT.

This clonotype has a count of ten or more. V usage is TRBV7-9 and J usage is TRBJ1-1; D is unresolved. Germline V gene data show CDR1 as SEHNR and CDR2 as FQNEAQ (reference sequence). The CDR3 is 13 residues long. Trimming shortened V by 2 bases and J by 1 base, and 5 bases separated the two germline ends. The CDR3 spells CASSLFQNTEAFF. CDR3 nucleotides: TGTGCCAGCAGCTTATTCCAGAACACTGAAGCTTTCTTT.

The sample holds many counts of this clonotype. This rearrangement joins TRBV12-3 or TRBV12-4 to TRBJ2-5; TRBD2 matches 10 bases. This CDR3 has 15 residues. V gave up 3 bases and J gave up 2 bases; unmatched junction bases: 3. The CDR3 region has the DNA TGTGCCAGCAGTTTGGTAGCGGGGGGACAAGAGACCCAGTACTTC. It codes for CASSLVAGGQETQYF.